The 30 T cell receptor beta chains reported below all come from one sample, sequenced in a study of T cell clonotyping in hematopoietic cell transplantation (dated by TCRdb to the early 2020s). Library prep was done by the immunoSEQ multiplex PCR assay. TCRdb provides this immuneACCESS table in a form limited to in-frame rearrangements. Some clones are lacking; in checked studies, under half of them reflect an unresolved V gene, and why the rest are absent is not known. The sample table shows 70,000 or so clones, and around 94% are seen once. Of the sample, 1.6% falls within the top ten clones. Sequencing was performed on peripheral blood mononuclear cells. These receptors all come from a man aged 50 to 60 in good health. Some clones in this sample may be carry-over from other donors' samples.

Comment on this clone: Its ends do not fully match the called genes, so a read error is possible. The rearrangement uses TRBV5-4 and TRBJ1-6; 9 nucleotides line up with TRBD1. The CDR3 totals 14 residues. Germline CDR1 SGHNT, CDR2 YYREEE (reference sequence). The CDR3 region has the DNA TGTGCCAGTAGCTCCGGGGACAGGGACTCACCCCTCCACTTT. As protein: CASSSGDRDSPLHF.

This chain links TRBV2 with TRBJ2-5; TRBD1 matches 9 bases. Germline V CDR1 and CDR2: SNHLY, FYNNEI. CDR3 size: 16 residues. J was trimmed by 2 bases and V by 3 bases; bases with no gene match: 7. The CDR3 DNA follows: TGTGCCAGCAGTGATTGGGACAGGGTTCGGCAAGAGACCCAGTACTTC. This sequence encodes CASSDWDRVRQETQYF.

V and J are TRBV27 and TRBJ1-5, with D perhaps TRBD1 (5 bases). V was trimmed by 2 bases and J by 4 bases, leaving 15 bases between them. This CDR3 region has 16 residues. CDR1 and CDR2 from the germline V gene are MNHEY and SMNVEV (reference sequence). The CDR3, as DNA: TGTGCCAGCAGTTTAGAGTACCTGGGACGTAATCAGCCCCAGCATTTT. This gives the protein CASSLEYLGRNQPQHF.

The genes are TRBV5-8 and TRBJ1-5; D might be TRBD1 (6 bases). The CDR3 is made up of 15 amino acids. The V end lost 4 bases, the J end lost 8 bases, and 19 bases lay between the germline ends. CDR1 is SGHTS and CDR2 is YDEGEE in the germline V gene. The CDR3 DNA reads as TGTGCCAGCAGCGAAGGGACATTGGCCGCTGAGCCCCAGCATTTT. This sequence encodes CASSEGTLAAEPQHF.

This chain connects TRBV2 to TRBJ1-5; no firm D call. This CDR3 is 13 amino acids long. V lost 3 bases and J lost 4, with 7 bases in between. The germline CDR1 and CDR2 sequences are SNHLY and FYNNEI. CDR3 loop: CASSEGINQPQHF. CDR3 bases: TGTGCCAGCAGTGAGGGGATAAATCAGCCCCAGCATTTT.

The CDR3 DNA reads as TGTGCCAGCAGCCAAGATGCAGGGAGTTCCTACGAGCAGTACTTC. Its protein is CASSQDAGSSYEQYF. This chain connects TRBV4-2 to TRBJ2-7; D is possibly TRBD1 or TRBD2 (5 bases each). Germline V gene sequence: CDR1 LGHNA, CDR2 YNFKEQ. This CDR3 contains 15 residues. V lost 0 bases, J lost 1 base, and 10 bases lay in between.

This sequence joins TRBV28 and TRBJ2-1; 8 bases agree with TRBD1. The length of the CDR3 is 14 residues. From germline, CDR1 is MDHEN and CDR2 SYDVKM. The trim removed 8 bases at V and 7 bases at J, leaving 10 bases unmatched. The CDR3 DNA follows: TGTGCCAGCCGGAGGACAGGGATGATTAATGAGCAGTTCTTC. This encodes CASRRTGMINEQFF.

V is TRBV4-1 and J is TRBJ1-3; tentatively, D is TRBD1 (5 bases). This CDR3 has 16 amino acids. The germline V and J ends were trimmed by 0 bases and 0 bases, with 9 bases remaining between them. Germline V gives CDR1 MGHRA, CDR2 YSYEKL. CDR3: CASSQDWTLSGNTIYF. The CDR3 region has the DNA TGCGCCAGCAGCCAAGATTGGACACTCTCTGGAAACACCATATATTTT.

This clone was recorded only once. This rearrangement joins TRBV5-6 to TRBJ1-5; TRBD1 matches 12 bases. The CDR3 spans 19 residues. Per germline, CDR1 SGHDT and CDR2 YYEEEE. The ends lost 4 bases at V and 2 bases at J; junction bases unmatched: 13. DNA for the CDR3: TGTGCCAGCAGCCGATATACGGGACAGGGGGCTTCTGGCAATCAGCCCCAGCATTTT. Residues: CASSRYTGQGASGNQPQHF.

V usage is TRBV27 and J usage is TRBJ2-7; the D gene is possibly TRBD2 (5 bases). This CDR3 region has 11 residues. Trimming shortened V by 4 bases and J by 6 bases, and 7 bases separated the two germline ends. Germline V gene data show CDR1 as MNHEY and CDR2 as SMNVEV (reference sequence). The CDR3 region has the DNA TGTGCCAGCAGTTCGCGGGTCGAGCAGTACTTC. Translation gives CASSSRVEQYF.

The rearrangement uses TRBV6-5 and TRBJ1-1; no clear D. Germline V gene lookup returns CDR1 MNHEY and CDR2 SVGAGI. V gave up 5 bases and J gave up 3 bases, with 16 bases separating them. The CDR3 totals 15 residues. CDR3 sequence reads: CASSRTEILDTEAFF. The DNA for the CDR3 is TGTGCCAGCAGTCGCACCGAAATTCTGGACACTGAAGCTTTCTTT.

The V call is TRBV6-1, the J call TRBJ1-2, with TRBD1 matching over 8 bases. The junction had 7 bases not matched to a gene; V was cut back by 5 bases and J by 8 bases. The CDR3 sequence is 13 residues long. Germline CDR1 is MNHNS and CDR2 is SASEGT. The CDR3 nucleotides read TGTGCCAGCAGTAAAAGGGACAGGACGGGCTACACCTTC. Its translation: CASSKRDRTGYTF.

This sequence joins TRBV29-1 and TRBJ2-7, with D unresolved. In germline, CDR1 is SQVTM, CDR2 ANQGSEA. The CDR3 loop spans 13 amino acids. The ends were cut back, 3 bases at V and 0 bases at J, with 9 bases in the middle. This CDR3 reads CSVEITGSYEQYF. The CDR3 region has the DNA TGCAGCGTTGAGATCACCGGCTCCTACGAGCAGTACTTC.

CDR3 bases: TGTGCCAGCGGGACTAGGAGAGCCGGGGAGCTGTTTTTT. Translating it yields CASGTRRAGELFF. V is TRBV6-6 and J is TRBJ2-2; 8 positions agree with TRBD2. In germline, CDR1 is MNHNY, CDR2 SVGAGI (reference sequence). The junction had 5 bases not matched to a gene; V was cut back by 8 bases and J by 6 bases. This CDR3 is built from 13 residues.

V usage is TRBV20-1 and J usage is TRBJ2-1, with a weak D call TRBD1 (5 bases). This CDR3 has 11 amino acids. V was clipped by 5 bases and J by 9 bases, with 11 bases between them. Germline CDR1 is DFQATT and CDR2 is SNEGSKA (reference sequence). CDR3 loop: CSADSSFEQFF. For the CDR3, the DNA is TGCAGTGCTGACAGTTCTTTTGAGCAGTTCTTC.

This chain joins TRBV28 and TRBJ2-5; tentative D call: TRBD2 (5 bases). The CDR3 is 14 amino acids. The ends were cut back, 3 bases at V and 7 bases at J, with 15 bases in the middle. Per the germline V gene, CDR1 is MDHEN and CDR2 is SYDVKM. The CDR3 is CASSFRLRGVTQYF. For the CDR3, the DNA is TGTGCCAGCAGTTTCCGACTACGTGGGGTGACCCAGTACTTC.

This chain links TRBV9 with TRBJ1-1, with a possible D match to TRBD1 (6 bases). Trimming shortened V by 4 bases and J by 1 base, and 11 bases separated the two germline ends. This CDR3 has 14 amino acids. The germline CDR1 and CDR2 sequences are SGDLS and YYNGEE. Written as DNA, the CDR3 is TGTGCCAGCAGCCCGGGACATACGAACACTGAAGCTTTCTTT. Translating it yields CASSPGHTNTEAFF.

The chain recombines TRBV5-1 with TRBJ2-7, with D unresolved. The V gene lost 4 bases and the J gene lost 0 bases, with 11 bases spanning the gap. This CDR3 spans 14 amino acids. Germline V gene lookup returns CDR1 SGHRS and CDR2 YFSETQ. The CDR3 loop is CASSPHGLSYEQYF. CDR3 in DNA: TGCGCCAGCAGCCCACATGGGCTCTCCTACGAGCAGTACTTC.

The table lists this clone with a few counts. The V gene is TRBV2, the J gene TRBJ2-5, with 9 bases that match TRBD1. The CDR3 is made up of 15 amino acids. Germline V gives CDR1 SNHLY, CDR2 FYNNEI. Trimming at V came to 6 bases and at J to 2 bases, leaving 7 bases not matched to a gene. CDR3 nucleotide sequence: TGTGCCAGCAGAGACAGGGGGTGGCTACAAGAGACCCAGTACTTC. Translating it yields CASRDRGWLQETQYF.

This clone came up once. This chain connects TRBV7-2 to TRBJ1-2; a weak D match, TRBD1 (6 bases). The CDR3 spans 15 residues. Germline V CDR1 and CDR2: SGHTA, FQGNSA. The V and J ends lost 1 base and 4 bases respectively, with 13 bases between them. CDR3 amino acids: CASSLVGAPTYGYTF. CDR3 nucleotide sequence: TGTGCCAGCAGCTTAGTGGGGGCCCCCACCTATGGCTACACCTTC.

J is TRBJ2-6 and V is TRBV7-9; unclear D gene. The CDR3 covers 16 residues. Per the germline V gene, CDR1 is SEHNR and CDR2 is FQNEAQ (reference sequence). Trimming shortened V by 0 bases and J by 1 base, and 7 bases separated the two germline ends. The CDR3 is CASSLAGLSGANVLTF. The CDR3, as DNA: TGTGCCAGCAGCTTAGCGGGCCTATCTGGGGCCAACGTCCTGACTTTC.

The rearrangement uses TRBV11-1 and TRBJ2-2; no clear D. Germline values: CDR1 SGHAT, CDR2 FQDESV (reference sequence). V was shortened by 2 bases and J by 8 bases, with 9 bases between the two germline ends. The CDR3 length is 13 residues. This CDR3 is CASSLTGAGELFF. CDR3 sequence (DNA): TGTGCCAGCAGCTTAACGGGTGCTGGGGAGCTGTTTTTT.

V is TRBV2 and J is TRBJ1-1; D is uncertain. Germline lookup yields CDR1 SNHLY and CDR2 FYNNEI. This CDR3 comprises 14 residues. The germline V and J ends were trimmed by 2 bases and 0 bases, with 7 bases remaining between them. The CDR3 nucleotides are TGTGCCAGCAGTGAAACAGCTTTGAACACTGAAGCTTTCTTT. As protein: CASSETALNTEAFF.

V is TRBV5-5 and J is TRBJ1-3; D ambiguous. There are 15 residues in the CDR3. Looked up from germline, CDR1 is SGHKS and CDR2 is YYEKEE (reference sequence). V lost 0 bases and J lost 0, with 7 bases in between. This chain's CDR3 is CASSLGRNSGNTIYF. For the CDR3, the DNA is TGTGCCAGCAGCTTGGGGCGGAACTCTGGAAACACCATATATTTT.

The chain carries TRBV4-1 and TRBJ2-7, with D perhaps being TRBD1 or TRBD2 (6 bases each). The CDR3 covers 14 residues. Trimming removed 1 base from V and 6 bases from J, with 13 bases in between. CDR1 is MGHRA, CDR2 YSYEKL, per germline. CDR3 loop: CASSQGQGGIEQYF. The CDR3 DNA sequence: TGCGCCAGCAGCCAAGGCCAAGGGGGGATCGAGCAGTACTTC.

The chain employs TRBV6-5 and TRBJ1-3; D not resolved. Germline V gene sequence: CDR1 MNHEY, CDR2 SVGAGI. The CDR3 runs 11 residues. Trimming shortened V by 8 bases and J by 5 bases, and 7 bases separated the two germline ends. The CDR3 loop is CASGRRNTIYF. CDR3 nucleotide sequence: TGTGCCAGCGGGAGGAGAAACACCATATATTTT.

CDR3 in DNA: TGTGCCAGCAGTTCTCAAACCCGACCGGGGACTGAAGCTTTCTTT. Translation gives CASSSQTRPGTEAFF. V usage is TRBV28 and J usage is TRBJ1-1, with no clear D. The CDR3 is 15 residues long. Germline CDR1 is MDHEN and CDR2 is SYDVKM. V was clipped by 4 bases and J by 5 bases, with 17 bases between them. Full variable domain (rest looked up from reference TRBV28 and TRBJ1-1): DVKVTQSSRYLVKRTGEKVFLECVQDMDHENMFWYRQDPGLGLRLIYFSYDVKMKEKGDIPEGYSVSREKKERFSLILESASTNQTSMYLCASSSQTRPGTEAFFGQGTRLTVV.

The CDR3 region has the DNA TGTGCCAGGGCGGGGCCGGATGGCTACACCTTC. Its protein product is CARAGPDGYTF. The genes are TRBV28 and TRBJ1-2; weak D call: TRBD1 (5 bases). The CDR3 runs 11 residues. V was shortened by 9 bases and J by 6 bases, with 11 bases between the two germline ends. CDR1 MDHEN and CDR2 SYDVKM come from the germline V gene.

The chain links TRBV7-2 to TRBJ2-1; D is perhaps TRBD2 (5 bases). CDR1 is SGHTA and CDR2 is FQGNSA in the germline V gene. Trimming removed 5 bases at V and 2 bases at J, with 16 bases between. CDR3 length: 16 residues. CDR3 nucleotide sequence: TGTGCCAGCAGCATTCAAACACCTAGCCCCTACAATGAGCAGTTCTTC. Its protein product is CASSIQTPSPYNEQFF. The full variable domain, rest sourced from reference TRBV7-2 and TRBJ2-1, is GAGVSQSPSNKVTEKGKDVELRCDPISGHTALYWYRQSLGQGLEFLIYFQGNSAPDKSGLPSDRFSAERTGGSVSTLTIQRTQQEDSAVYLCASSIQTPSPYNEQFFGPGTRLTVL.

The rearrangement uses TRBV28 and TRBJ1-5, with 8 bases matching TRBD1. Trimming removed 0 bases from V and 6 bases from J; junction bases left unmatched: 7. Germline CDR1 reads MDHEN; CDR2 reads SYDVKM. The CDR3 is 16 residues long. The DNA of the CDR3 is TGTGCCAGCAGTTTATGGGCAGGGGGCTTGATTCAGCCCCAGCATTTT. Translating it yields CASSLWAGGLIQPQHF.